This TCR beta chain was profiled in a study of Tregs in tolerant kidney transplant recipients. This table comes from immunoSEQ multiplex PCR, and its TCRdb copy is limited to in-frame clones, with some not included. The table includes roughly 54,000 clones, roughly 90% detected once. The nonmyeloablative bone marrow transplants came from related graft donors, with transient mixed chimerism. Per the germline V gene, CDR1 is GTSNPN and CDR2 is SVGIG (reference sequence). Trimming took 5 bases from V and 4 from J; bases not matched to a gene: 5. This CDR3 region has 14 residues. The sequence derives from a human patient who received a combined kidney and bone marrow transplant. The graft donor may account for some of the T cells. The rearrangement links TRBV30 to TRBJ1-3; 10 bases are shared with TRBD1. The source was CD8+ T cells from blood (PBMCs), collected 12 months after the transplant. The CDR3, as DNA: TGTGCCTGGGGGACAGGGGCGTTCGGAAACACCATATATTTT. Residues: CAWGTGAFGNTIYF.